Included here is one T cell receptor beta chain sequence, with context. These data belong to a study of blood T cells in healthy people across ages. A sample-barcoded 5' primer and a J-beta primer mix were used in a second PCR of roughly 6 to 11 cycles. TCRdb analysed the 5' RACE reads with MiXCR anew, one entry per CDR3 protein. The sample has 1,800,000 or so distinct CDR3 sequences; 39% are singletons. The CDR3 contains 17 residues. Looked up from germline, CDR1 is ENHRY and CDR2 is SYGVKD. V lost 6 bases to trimming and J lost 4 bases, with 24 bases between them. Sequencing used blood. The TCR comes from a human donor in good health. This chain uses TRBV10-3 with TRBJ2-5; D may match TRBD1 or TRBD2 (5 bases each). CDR3 sequence reads: CAIRPSGTTQPVETQYF. The CDR3 DNA reads TGTGCCATCAGACCTTCCGGGACCACCCAACCGGTAGAGACCCAGTACTTC.